A single sample is the source of the 13 T cell receptor beta chains below, sequenced in a study of cytomegalovirus exposure and HLA in healthy donors. The table came from immunoSEQ multiplex PCR; TCRdb's copy has only in-frame clones and leaves some out. The sample carries some 320,000 clones, 87% recorded once. What was sequenced was PBMCs. Every receptor here comes from a woman aged 25 to 39 in good health and CMV-seropositive.

The chain has TRBV14 and TRBJ1-6, with a possible D match to TRBD1 (5 bases). V was cut by 4 bases and J by 11 bases, with 9 bases left in between. Germline V gives CDR1 SGHDN, CDR2 FVKESK. This CDR3 is built from 12 residues. The CDR3 DNA reads as TGTGCCAGCAGCCCCGGGGACCCACCCCTCCACTTT. Amino acids: CASSPGDPPLHF.

The J gene is TRBJ2-1, the V gene TRBV6-4; 7 bases align to TRBD1. Trimming at V came to 5 bases and at J to 7 bases, leaving 8 bases not matched to a gene. Germline CDR1 reads MRHNA; CDR2 reads SNTAGT. CDR3 size: 14 residues. The CDR3 protein is CASSKQGVGNEQFF. CDR3 DNA sequence: TGTGCCAGCAGTAAGCAGGGGGTTGGGAATGAGCAGTTCTTC.

The count of this clone is one. J is TRBJ2-5 and V is TRBV14; 14 positions agree with TRBD2. V lost 4 bases, J lost 2 bases, and 3 bases stayed unmatched. Germline CDR1 reads SGHDN; CDR2 reads FVKESK. This CDR3 is 16 amino acids long. CDR3 sequence: CASSPGLAGGQETQYF. The CDR3 DNA sequence: TGTGCCAGCAGCCCTGGACTAGCGGGGGGTCAAGAGACCCAGTACTTC.

V is TRBV5-5 and J is TRBJ2-7, with D unresolved. V dropped 6 bases and J dropped 5 bases, with 9 bases sitting between them. The CDR3 runs to 11 residues. The germline V gene has CDR1 SGHKS and CDR2 YYEKEE (reference sequence). The CDR3 region has the DNA TGTGCCAGCACCCAAGTGGACGAGCAGTACTTC. Translated: CASTQVDEQYF.

This clone is a singleton in its sample. The chain employs TRBV1 and TRBJ2-7. TRBV1 is designated a pseudogene. The CDR3 runs 15 residues. CDR3 bases: TGCACCAGCAGCCAACCCGGGACCCGGGTAGGCGAGCAGTACTTC. Translating gives CTSSQPGTRVGEQYF.

The chain combines TRBV5-1 with TRBJ1-1; D not certain. Germline loops: CDR1 SGHRS, CDR2 YFSETQ. V lost 0 bases and J 3 bases, leaving 9 bases between the germline ends. This CDR3 contains 14 residues. This CDR3 is CASSLAPIYTEAFF. The CDR3 nucleotides are TGCGCCAGCAGCTTGGCTCCAATTTACACTGAAGCTTTCTTT.

V usage is TRBV27 and J usage is TRBJ1-1, with 7 bases lining up with TRBD1. V lost 4 bases, J lost 1 base, and 3 bases stayed unmatched. CDR1 is MNHEY and CDR2 is SMNVEV in the germline V gene (reference sequence). There are 14 residues in the CDR3. CDR3: CASSYGQENTEAFF. CDR3 DNA sequence: TGTGCCAGCAGTTATGGACAGGAGAACACTGAAGCTTTCTTT.

The rearrangement joins TRBV5-1 to TRBJ2-3, with 8 bases identical to TRBD2. The CDR3 extends over 15 amino acids. V shed 0 bases, J shed 5 bases, and the junction held 5 bases outside the gene matches. CDR1 and CDR2 (germline): SGHRS, YFSETQ. As DNA, the CDR3 is TGCGCCAGCAGCTTGGAGGGACTAGATTTAGATACGCAGTATTTT. Amino acid sequence: CASSLEGLDLDTQYF. The full variable domain, completed using reference TRBV5-1 and TRBJ2-3, is KAGVTQTPRYLIKTRGQQVTLSCSPISGHRSVSWYQQTPGQGLQFLFEYFSETQRNKGNFPGRFSGRQFSNSRSEMNVSTLELGDSALYLCASSLEGLDLDTQYFGPGTRLTVL.

The CDR3 reads CASSSRGGEKLFF. The CDR3, as DNA: TGTGCCAGCAGCTCGCGTGGGGGTGAAAAACTGTTTTTT. The chain is built from TRBV7-6 and TRBJ1-4, with D maybe TRBD1 (5 bases). The CDR3 extends over 13 amino acids. Germline-derived CDR1 and CDR2 are SGHVS and FNYEAQ. Trimming cost V 4 bases and J 7 bases, with 10 bases left between them.

The genes are TRBV29-1 and TRBJ2-3; D is perhaps TRBD1 or TRBD2 (6 bases each). The CDR3 runs to 18 residues. Per the germline V gene, CDR1 is SQVTM and CDR2 is ANQGSEA. The V and J ends lost 0 bases and 8 bases respectively, with 27 bases between them. The CDR3 sequence is CSVEDPLSGALAVGTQYF. CDR3 DNA: TGCAGCGTTGAAGACCCGTTGTCGGGGGCATTAGCGGTCGGTACGCAGTATTTT.

The chain uses TRBV27 and TRBJ1-2, with D perhaps matching TRBD1 (5 bases). The CDR3 is 15 residues long. Germline CDR1 and CDR2: MNHEY and SMNVEV (reference sequence). Trimming stripped 5 bases from V and 0 bases from J, with 13 bases between. CDR3 residues: CASSPTDSTNYGYTF. The CDR3 DNA sequence: TGTGCCAGCAGTCCCACCGACAGTACTAACTATGGCTACACCTTC.

The CDR3 nucleotides read TGTGCCAGCAGCCCAGAGGGACAGGGGCTGGGAGAGACCCAGTACTTC. This codes for CASSPEGQGLGETQYF. The V and J genes are TRBV7-8 and TRBJ2-5, with 10 positions matching TRBD1. The germline V gene encodes CDR1 SGHVS and CDR2 FQNEAQ. The J segment lost 4 bases and the V segment lost 5 bases, leaving 10 bases of the junction unmatched. There are 16 residues in the CDR3.

This sequence joins TRBV10-3 and TRBJ1-1, with D hard to call. The CDR3 spans 13 residues. Trimming took 6 bases from V and 4 from J, leaving 12 bases between them. The V gene's germline CDR1 is ENHRY and CDR2 SYGVKD. CDR3 protein: CAISPDYRTEAFF. Written as DNA, the CDR3 is TGTGCCATCAGCCCCGATTACCGCACTGAAGCTTTCTTT.